A single T cell receptor (beta chain) is shown here with its context. This clone was recorded a few times. The specificity of this receptor is unknown. The sample holds no much larger clone one base away, and base qualities are not on file. All of the isolated RNA was reverse transcribed with the High Capacity cDNA Reverse Transcription Kit, so expressed TCRB transcripts were sequenced. Naive, central memory and regulatory T cell samples underwent deep immunoSEQ sequencing, averaging approximately 3.5 million total reads per sample. After sorted cells were lysed in RLT buffer, RNA was extracted with DNase-treated RNeasy Micro or Mini kits, with the choice depending on cell number. To prevent cross-contamination, each cell subset was processed individually, whereas patient and healthy donor samples were processed jointly. The immunoSEQ multiplex PCR was used to amplify TCRB sequences from cDNA, generating 87-bp fragments that spanned the CDR3 region. The amplicons were sequenced using the Illumina HiSeq platform. Processing in the source paper ran as follows. Synthetic template baselines were used to correct PCR bias computationally, reads within Hamming distance 2 were collapsed together, and singletons that could not be merged were discarded. Reads were aligned to IMGT to assign V, D and J genes, CDR3 length, and insertions or deletions at six rearrangement sites. Within each subset, clonotype counts were normalized to the number of sorted cells before true diversity and Gini coefficients were calculated with the tcR R package. The overlap coefficient, calculated on TCRB nucleotide sequences, was used to quantify repertoire sharing. Entries here come from immuneACCESS through TCRdb and include only in-frame sequences with V and J called. Some clones fail to appear in such tables; in the studies checked, an unresolved V gene covers under half of the shortfall, and the cause of the remainder is unknown. V, J and clone size are those of that table, while D and trimming were read from the DNA. For this sample the table gives approximately 150,000 clones, of which 13% were detected only once. The top ten clones comprise less than 1.5% of the sample.

Unmatched junction bases come to 10, with V trimmed by 7 bases and J by 1 base. The CDR3 holds 15 amino acids from the cysteine to the phenylalanine. Only the CDR3 DNA is retained, 45 bases long and in frame from the first base. CDR1 SGHRS and CDR2 YFSETQ were looked up in the germline V gene. The entry originates in a study of beta chain features in type 1 diabetes (dated by TCRdb to between 2017 and 2018). Background on the whole study: Mean age, gender distribution, total cell number and subset yield were not different between patients and healthy donors. A total of about 100 million sorted cells were examined across all samples, and RNA yield correlated strongly with the number of cells per subset. The study compared the TCRB repertoires of sorted circulating CD4+ T cell subsets in recently diagnosed type 1 diabetes patients with those in matched healthy donors. Regulatory and stem cell-like memory subsets were isolated from only 8 patients and about eight healthy donors, whereas naive and central memory subsets came from all 30 or so donors. The study at large found these results: Patients with type 1 diabetes made fewer insertions and deleted more nucleotides at VDJ recombination sites, implying thymic rearrangement abnormalities. Only small numbers of individuals were included in the HLA sub-analyses, which left unresolved whether HLA type had any influence on TCRB rearrangement. Because cDNA rather than genomic DNA was sequenced, highly expressing activated cells could have been over-represented, although no difference in activation and CD3 levels was found between groups. Naive, central memory and regulatory TCRB repertoires appeared more similar among patients than among healthy donors. PCR might favor shorter templates, but patient and control samples were amplified and corrected together, so any skew would affect both groups equally. A moderate but significant shortening of TCRB CDR3 length was observed in type 1 diabetes patients in all four CD4+ subsets.

Each donor gave one peripheral blood draw, averaging about 100 mL, which was collected into heparinised tubes. A BD FACSAria II and a panel including CD45RO, CCR7, CD25, CD127, CD95 and CD27 were used to sort naive, central memory, regulatory and stem cell-like memory CD4+ T cells. Every sorted population had a purity above 95%. PBMCs were isolated immediately by Lymphoprep density gradient centrifugation and stained directly without culture. Samples were stained and sorted in pairs, with one healthy donor and one patient per experiment, so that batch effects were minimized. The TCR was taken from a man aged 18 to 30 with type 1 diabetes. The chain joins TRBV5-1 to TRBJ2-5; TRBD2 agrees with 7 junctional bases. What was sequenced was central memory CD4+ T cells from blood. The DNA is as follows: TGCGCCAGCCGTGAATGGGGGACTACCCAAGAGACCCAGTACTTC. It codes for CASREWGTTQETQYF.